The rows below give T cell receptor beta chains drawn from one sample of a study of blood T cells in healthy people across ages. TCRdb recomputed calls from the 5' RACE reads with MiXCR, one row per CDR3 protein. The repertoire has some 1.5 million distinct CDR3 sequences, 28% of them found once; the top ten carry 7.7%. Source material: blood. Source of these receptors: a woman in her thirties in good health. Both conserved end residues are part of each CDR3. The size field is filled for only some rows; it gives once, few, many or a size class.

V gene: TRBV29-1
J gene: TRBJ2-1
clone size: many
CDR3 protein: CSVEDMAGANYNEQFF

V gene: TRBV28
J gene: TRBJ2-1
clone size: few
CDR3 protein: CASSRHEQEKYNEQFF

V gene: TRBV12-3/TRBV12-4
J gene: TRBJ2-1
clone size: -
CDR3 protein: CASSFSGQGIEQFF

V gene: TRBV7-8
J gene: TRBJ1-1
clone size: few
CDR3 protein: CASSAKMNTEAFF

V gene: TRBV12-3/TRBV12-4
J gene: TRBJ2-1
clone size: few
CDR3 protein: CASSGGQLEQFF

V gene: TRBV6-5
J gene: TRBJ2-7
clone size: once
CDR3 protein: CASRGRGSSYNEQYF

V gene: TRBV20-1
J gene: TRBJ2-1
clone size: few
CDR3 protein: CSASGLAGTRGQFF

V gene: TRBV5-6
J gene: TRBJ1-1
clone size: -
CDR3 protein: CASRPRGVSTEAFF

V gene: TRBV15
J gene: TRBJ2-1
clone size: few
CDR3 protein: CATSSRAQLNEQFF

V gene: TRBV29-1
J gene: TRBJ1-4
clone size: -
CDR3 protein: CSVAAAAREKLFF

V gene: TRBV7-9
J gene: TRBJ2-1
clone size: many
CDR3 protein: CASNSYGLSTFF

V gene: TRBV7-2
J gene: TRBJ1-1
clone size: few
CDR3 protein: CASSLGHLQGEAFF

V gene: TRBV11-2
J gene: TRBJ2-2
clone size: -
CDR3 protein: CASSFIGLADTGELFF

V gene: TRBV7-9
J gene: TRBJ1-2
clone size: many
CDR3 protein: CASSFERGDGYTF

V gene: TRBV4-1
J gene: TRBJ1-1
clone size: many
CDR3 protein: CASSQVGQNTEAFF